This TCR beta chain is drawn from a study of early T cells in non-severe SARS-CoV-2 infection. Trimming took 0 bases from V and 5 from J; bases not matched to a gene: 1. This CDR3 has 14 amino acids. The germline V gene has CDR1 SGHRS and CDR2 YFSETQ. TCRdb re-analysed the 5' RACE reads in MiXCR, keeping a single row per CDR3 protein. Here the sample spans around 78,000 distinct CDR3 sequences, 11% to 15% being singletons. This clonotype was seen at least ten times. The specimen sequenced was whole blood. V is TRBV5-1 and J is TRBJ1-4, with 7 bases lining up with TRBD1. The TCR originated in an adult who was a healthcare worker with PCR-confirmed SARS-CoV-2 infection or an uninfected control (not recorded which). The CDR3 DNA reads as TGCGCCAGCAGCTTGGGACAGGGAAATGAAAAACTGTTTTTT. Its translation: CASSLGQGNEKLFF.